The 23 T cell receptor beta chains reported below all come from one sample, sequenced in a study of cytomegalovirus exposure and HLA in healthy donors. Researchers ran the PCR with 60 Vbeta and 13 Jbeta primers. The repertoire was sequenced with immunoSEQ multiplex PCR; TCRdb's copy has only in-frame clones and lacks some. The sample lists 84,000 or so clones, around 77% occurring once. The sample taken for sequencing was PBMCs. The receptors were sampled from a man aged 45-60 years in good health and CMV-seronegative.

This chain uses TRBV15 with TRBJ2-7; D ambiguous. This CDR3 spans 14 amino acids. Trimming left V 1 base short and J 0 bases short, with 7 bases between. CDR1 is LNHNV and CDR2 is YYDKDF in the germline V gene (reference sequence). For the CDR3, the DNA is TGTGCCACCAGCAGAGCACTGTACTCCTACGAGCAGTACTTC. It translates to CATSRALYSYEQYF.

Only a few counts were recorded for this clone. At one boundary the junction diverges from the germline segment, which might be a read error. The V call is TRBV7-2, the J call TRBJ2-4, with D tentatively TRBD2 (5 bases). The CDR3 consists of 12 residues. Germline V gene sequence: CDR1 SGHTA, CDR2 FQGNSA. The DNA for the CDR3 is TGTGCCAGCAGCTTAGATGGGCCGAGGGAGACCTTC. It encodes CASSLDGPRETF. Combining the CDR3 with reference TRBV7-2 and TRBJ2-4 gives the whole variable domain GAGVSQSPSNKVTEKGKDVELRCDPISGHTALYWYRQSLGQGLEFLIYFQGNSAPDKSGLPSDRFSAERTGGSVSTLTIQRTQQEDSAVYLCASSLDGPRETFGAGTRLSVL.

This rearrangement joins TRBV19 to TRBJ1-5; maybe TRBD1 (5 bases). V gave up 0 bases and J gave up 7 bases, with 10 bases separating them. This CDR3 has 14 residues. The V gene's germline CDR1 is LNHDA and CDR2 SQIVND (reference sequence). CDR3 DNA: TGTGCCAGTAGTATAGACGTAGGGGCCCAGCCCCAGCATTTT. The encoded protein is CASSIDVGAQPQHF.

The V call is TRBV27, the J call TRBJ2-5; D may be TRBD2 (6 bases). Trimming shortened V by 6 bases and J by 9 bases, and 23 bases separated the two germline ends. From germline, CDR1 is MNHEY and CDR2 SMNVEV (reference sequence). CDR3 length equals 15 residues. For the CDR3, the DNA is TGTGCCAGCAGCCCCGTGGGTAGCGGTCCTGGGGCCCAGTACTTC. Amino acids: CASSPVGSGPGAQYF.

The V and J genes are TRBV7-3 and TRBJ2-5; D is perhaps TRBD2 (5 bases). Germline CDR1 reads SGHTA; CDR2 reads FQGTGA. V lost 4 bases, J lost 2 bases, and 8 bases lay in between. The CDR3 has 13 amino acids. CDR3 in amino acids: CASSYGVQETQYF. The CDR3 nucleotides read TGTGCCAGCAGCTACGGGGTTCAAGAGACCCAGTACTTC.

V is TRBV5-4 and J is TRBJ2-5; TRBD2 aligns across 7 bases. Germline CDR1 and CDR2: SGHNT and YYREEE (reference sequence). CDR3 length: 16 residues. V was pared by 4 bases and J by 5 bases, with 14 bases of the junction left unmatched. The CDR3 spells CASSQGNPAGEETQYF. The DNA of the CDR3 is TGTGCCAGCAGCCAAGGGAATCCCGCGGGGGAGGAGACCCAGTACTTC.

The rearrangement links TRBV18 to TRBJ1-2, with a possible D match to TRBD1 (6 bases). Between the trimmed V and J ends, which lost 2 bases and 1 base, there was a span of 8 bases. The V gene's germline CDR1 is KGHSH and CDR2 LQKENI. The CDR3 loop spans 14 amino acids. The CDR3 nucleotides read TGTGCCAGCTCACCAGGACAGCTTAACTATGGCTACACCTTC. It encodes CASSPGQLNYGYTF.

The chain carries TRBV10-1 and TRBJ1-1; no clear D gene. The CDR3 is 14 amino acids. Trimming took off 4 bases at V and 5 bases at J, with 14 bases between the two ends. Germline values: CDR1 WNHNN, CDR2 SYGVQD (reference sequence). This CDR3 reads CASSAGISGTEAFF. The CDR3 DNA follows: TGCGCCAGCAGTGCTGGGATTTCGGGAACTGAAGCTTTCTTT.

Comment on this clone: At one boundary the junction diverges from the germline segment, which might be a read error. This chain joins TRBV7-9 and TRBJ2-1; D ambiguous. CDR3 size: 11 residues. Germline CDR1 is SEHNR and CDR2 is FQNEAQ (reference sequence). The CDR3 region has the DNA TGTTCCAGCAGCGTACAGTATGAGCAGTTCTTC. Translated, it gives CSSSVQYEQFF.

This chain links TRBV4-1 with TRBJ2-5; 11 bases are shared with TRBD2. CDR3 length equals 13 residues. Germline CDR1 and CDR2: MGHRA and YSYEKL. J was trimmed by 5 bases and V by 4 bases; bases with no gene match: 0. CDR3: CASSRLAGETQYF. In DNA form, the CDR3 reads TGCGCCAGCAGCCGACTAGCGGGGGAGACCCAGTACTTC.

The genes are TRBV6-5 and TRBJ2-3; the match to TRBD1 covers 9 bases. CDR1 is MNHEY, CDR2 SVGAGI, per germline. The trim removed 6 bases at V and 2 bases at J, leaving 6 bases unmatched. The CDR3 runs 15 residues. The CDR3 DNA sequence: TGTGCCAGCAGAGAGACAGGGGGTTCCACAGATACGCAGTATTTT. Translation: CASRETGGSTDTQYF.

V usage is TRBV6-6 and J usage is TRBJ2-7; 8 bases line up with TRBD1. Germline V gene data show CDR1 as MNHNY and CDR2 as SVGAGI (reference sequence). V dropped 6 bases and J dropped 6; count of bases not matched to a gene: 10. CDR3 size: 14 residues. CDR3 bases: TGTGCCAGCAGACCTAGAGACAGGGGTACCGAGCAGTACTTC. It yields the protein CASRPRDRGTEQYF.

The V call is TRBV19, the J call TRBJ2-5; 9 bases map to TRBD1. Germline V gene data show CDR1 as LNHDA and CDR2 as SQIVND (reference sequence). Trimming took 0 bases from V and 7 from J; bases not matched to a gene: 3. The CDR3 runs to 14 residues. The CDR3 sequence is CASSIDRQGGTQYF. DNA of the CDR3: TGTGCCAGTAGTATAGACCGACAGGGGGGGACCCAGTACTTC.

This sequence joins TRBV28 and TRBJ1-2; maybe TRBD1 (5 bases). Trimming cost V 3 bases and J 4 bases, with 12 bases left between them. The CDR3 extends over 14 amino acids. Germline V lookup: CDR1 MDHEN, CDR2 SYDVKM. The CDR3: CASSLIGAVYGYTF. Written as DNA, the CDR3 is TGTGCCAGCAGTTTGATAGGGGCCGTCTATGGCTACACCTTC.

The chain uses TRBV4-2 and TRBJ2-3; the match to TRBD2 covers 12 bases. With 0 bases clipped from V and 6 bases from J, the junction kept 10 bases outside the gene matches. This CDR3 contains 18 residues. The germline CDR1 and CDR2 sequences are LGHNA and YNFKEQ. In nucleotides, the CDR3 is TGTGCCAGCAGCCAAGATGAGGCTAGCGGGGGGGAGCGGGATACGCAGTATTTT. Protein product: CASSQDEASGGERDTQYF.

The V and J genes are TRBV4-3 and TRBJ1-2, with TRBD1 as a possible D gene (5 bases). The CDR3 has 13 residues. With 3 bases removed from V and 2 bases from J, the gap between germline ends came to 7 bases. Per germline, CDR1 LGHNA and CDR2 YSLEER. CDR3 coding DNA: TGCGCCAGCAGCCAGGGGGGAAACTATGGCTACACCTTC. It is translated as CASSQGGNYGYTF.

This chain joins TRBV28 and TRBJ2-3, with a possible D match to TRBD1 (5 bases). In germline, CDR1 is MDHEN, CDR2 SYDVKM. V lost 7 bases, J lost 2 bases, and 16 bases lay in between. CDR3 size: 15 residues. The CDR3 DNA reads TGTGCCAGCAAAGGGGCACTGGGATACACAGATACGCAGTATTTT. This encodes CASKGALGYTDTQYF.

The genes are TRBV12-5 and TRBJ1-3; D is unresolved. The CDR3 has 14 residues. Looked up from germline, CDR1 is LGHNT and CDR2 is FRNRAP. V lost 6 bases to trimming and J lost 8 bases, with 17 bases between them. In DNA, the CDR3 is TGTGCTAGTGGCACCCGACCAGAGGCGTACACCATATATTTT. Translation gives CASGTRPEAYTIYF.

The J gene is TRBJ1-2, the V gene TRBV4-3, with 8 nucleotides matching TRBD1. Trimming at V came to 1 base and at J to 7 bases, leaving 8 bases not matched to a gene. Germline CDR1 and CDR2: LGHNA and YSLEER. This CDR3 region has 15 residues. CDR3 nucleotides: TGCGCCAGCAGCCAAGTATCAGGGGGCGGCTTTGGCTACACCTTC. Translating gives CASSQVSGGGFGYTF.

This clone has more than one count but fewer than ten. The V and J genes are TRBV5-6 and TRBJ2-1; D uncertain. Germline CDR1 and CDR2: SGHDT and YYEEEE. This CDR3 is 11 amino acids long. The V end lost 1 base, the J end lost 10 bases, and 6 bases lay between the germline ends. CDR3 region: CASSLRAEQFF. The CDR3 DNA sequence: TGTGCCAGCAGCTTGAGAGCGGAGCAGTTCTTC. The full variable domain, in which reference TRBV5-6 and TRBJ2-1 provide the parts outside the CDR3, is DAGVTQSPTHLIKTRGQQVTLRCSPKSGHDTVSWYQQALGQGPQFIFQYYEEEERQRGNFPDRFSGHQFPNYSSELNVNALLLGDSALYLCASSLRAEQFFGPGTRLTVL.

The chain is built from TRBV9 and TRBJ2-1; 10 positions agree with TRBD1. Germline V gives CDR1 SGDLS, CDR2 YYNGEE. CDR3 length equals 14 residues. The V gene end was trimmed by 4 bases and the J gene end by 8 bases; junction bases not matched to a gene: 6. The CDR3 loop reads CASSRRTGGDEQFF. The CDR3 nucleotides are TGTGCCAGCAGCAGAAGGACAGGGGGTGATGAGCAGTTCTTC.

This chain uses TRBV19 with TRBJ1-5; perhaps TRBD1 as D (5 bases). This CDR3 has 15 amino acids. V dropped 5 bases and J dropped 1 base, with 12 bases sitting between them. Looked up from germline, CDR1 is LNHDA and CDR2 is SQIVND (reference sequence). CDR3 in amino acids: CASSGRQISNQPQHF. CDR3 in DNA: TGTGCCAGTAGTGGCCGACAGATCAGCAATCAGCCCCAGCATTTT.

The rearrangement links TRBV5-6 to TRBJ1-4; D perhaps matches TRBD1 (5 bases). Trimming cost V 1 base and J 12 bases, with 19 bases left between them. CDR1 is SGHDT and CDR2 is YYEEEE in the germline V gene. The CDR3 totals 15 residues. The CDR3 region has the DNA TGTGCCAGCAGCTTGAGAACGGCCGGGGGAAGAGAACTGTTTTTT. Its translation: CASSLRTAGGRELFF.